Each of the 28 T cell receptor beta chains below was sequenced from the same sample in a study of T cell repertoires in cytomegalovirus infection. No antigens are known for them. TCRdb passed the reads through MiXCR, listing each CDR3 protein once. The table has under 90,000 distinct CDR3 sequences, 45% to 50% seen once; the top ten hold more than 80%. The sample consisted of CD8+ T cells from cultured PBMCs, taken from culture after CMV antigen stimulation. The receptors derive from a human donor in good health (CMV status not recorded). Some clones in this sample may be carry-over from other donors' samples.

Regarding this clonotype: This CDR3 is missing its conserved last phenylalanine or tryptophan, likely due to a read error. The chain recombines TRBV7-8 with TRBJ2-7, with a weak D call TRBD1 (6 bases). V gave up 5 bases and J gave up 5 bases, with 16 bases separating them. The CDR3 has 14 amino acids. Germline loops: CDR1 SGHVS, CDR2 FQNEAQ. This CDR3 is CASSGDTPRDEQYI. CDR3 DNA: TGTGCCAGCAGCGGGGACACCCCACGCGACGAGCAGTACATT.

The chain employs TRBV6-1 and TRBJ1-1; a weak D match, TRBD1 (5 bases). Trimming took 2 bases from V and 0 from J, leaving 7 bases between them. CDR1 MNHNS and CDR2 SASEGT come from the germline V gene. The CDR3 contains 14 residues. As DNA, the CDR3 is TGTGCCAGCAGTGAATGGGGGATGAACACTGAAGCTTTCTTT. It yields the protein CASSEWGMNTEAFF.

The chain has TRBV5-6 and TRBJ2-3; D is possibly TRBD2 (6 bases). The germline V gene encodes CDR1 SGHDT and CDR2 YYEEEE. The CDR3 is made up of 18 amino acids. V lost 0 bases to trimming and J lost 2 bases, with 19 bases between them. CDR3 region: CASSLEAEDLGLTDTQYF. In nucleotides, the CDR3 is TGTGCCAGCAGCTTGGAAGCGGAGGATTTGGGACTCACAGATACGCAGTATTTT.

This sequence joins TRBV7-8 and TRBJ1-1; D is ambiguous. CDR1 SGHVS and CDR2 FQNEAQ come from the germline V gene. The CDR3 sequence is 14 residues long. V was trimmed by 6 bases and J by 0 bases, leaving 11 bases between them. The CDR3 here is CASSMGRVNTEAFF. CDR3 coding DNA: TGTGCCAGCAGTATGGGTAGGGTGAACACTGAAGCTTTCTTT.

CDR3 DNA sequence: TGTGCCAGCAGCCTACAGGACCCACGGGTTAGCTCCTACGAGCAGTACTTC. This gives the protein CASSLQDPRVSSYEQYF. V gene TRBV7-9 combines with J gene TRBJ2-7; D possibly corresponds to TRBD1 (5 bases). V lost 5 bases, J lost 0 bases, and 20 bases lay in between. CDR1 is SEHNR, CDR2 FQNEAQ, per germline (reference sequence). This CDR3 contains 17 residues.

The V and J genes are TRBV29-1 and TRBJ2-7; D assignment may be TRBD1 or TRBD2 (5 bases each). This CDR3 has 13 residues. Germline V CDR1 and CDR2: SQVTM, ANQGSEA. V was pared by 4 bases and J by 0 bases, with 10 bases between. CDR3 sequence (DNA): TGCAGCGTTGTGTGGGGGAGCTCCTACGAGCAGTACTTC. This codes for CSVVWGSSYEQYF.

There are a few counts of this clonotype. This sequence joins TRBV6-5 and TRBJ1-2; TRBD1 is a possible D gene (5 bases). The germline gives CDR1 MNHEY, CDR2 SVGAGI. V was trimmed by 4 bases and J by 8 bases, leaving 14 bases between them. The CDR3 contains 13 residues. CDR3 loop: CASSWTTGTGYTF. CDR3 DNA sequence: TGTGCCAGCAGTTGGACAACAGGCACAGGCTACACCTTC.

This sequence joins TRBV27 and TRBJ2-1; no reliable D call. Germline V gene lookup returns CDR1 MNHEY and CDR2 SMNVEV (reference sequence). V shed 5 bases and J shed 7 bases, with 12 bases lying between them. The CDR3 is 13 amino acids. As DNA, the CDR3 is TGTGCCAGCAGTCCGTCTAGGATTAATGAGCAGTTCTTC. Translating it yields CASSPSRINEQFF.

This clonotype was seen only a few times. The chain carries TRBV6-5 and TRBJ1-5; 8 bases agree with TRBD1. The CDR3 spans 15 residues. V dropped 4 bases and J dropped 5; count of bases not matched to a gene: 7. The germline V gene encodes CDR1 MNHEY and CDR2 SVGAGI. The CDR3 region is CASSSSGTGYQPQHF. The CDR3 bases are TGTGCCAGCAGTTCGTCCGGGACAGGTTATCAGCCCCAGCATTTT.

This clonotype occurred a few times. V usage is TRBV7-9 and J usage is TRBJ2-3, with D uncertain. The V end lost 4 bases, the J end lost 15 bases, and 29 bases lay between the germline ends. Germline V CDR1 and CDR2: SEHNR, FQNEAQ (reference sequence). The CDR3 extends over 16 amino acids. CDR3 in amino acids: CASSSTPLAGQMRFYF. DNA for the CDR3: TGTGCCAGCAGCTCAACCCCCCTGGCCGGCCAGATGCGGTTTTATTTT.

The V gene is TRBV6-6, the J gene TRBJ1-1, with D perhaps TRBD1 (6 bases). Looked up from germline, CDR1 is MNHNY and CDR2 is SVGAGI (reference sequence). Deletions cut 7 bases from V and 6 bases from J, with 18 bases between. The CDR3 has 14 amino acids. CDR3 coding DNA: TGTGCCAGCAAAGTTGTACAGGGAGGTTCTGAAGCTTTCTTT. Translating gives CASKVVQGGSEAFF.

This clonotype was seen a handful of times. The chain carries TRBV12-3 or TRBV12-4 and TRBJ2-1; D is perhaps TRBD1 (7 bases). The V gene lost 6 bases and the J gene lost 9 bases, with 15 bases spanning the gap. The CDR3 has 13 residues. CDR3 coding DNA: TGTGCCAGCAGCACCCACAGGGGAGGTGAGCAGTTCTTC. Its translation is CASSTHRGGEQFF.

The rearrangement uses TRBV6-6 and TRBJ2-3, with 9 positions matching TRBD2. This CDR3 has 18 amino acids. Germline V gene lookup returns CDR1 MNHNY and CDR2 SVGAGI (reference sequence). The V segment lost 0 bases and the J segment 5 bases; nucleotides outside the gene matches: 12. CDR3 protein: CASSYSMASGALRDTQYF. The CDR3 bases are TGTGCCAGCAGTTACTCGATGGCTAGCGGGGCCCTTAGAGATACGCAGTATTTT.

This clonotype was found once. This chain links TRBV5-1 with TRBJ1-6; the D gene is possibly TRBD1 (6 bases). There are 14 residues in the CDR3. V was cut by 0 bases and J by 8 bases, with 9 bases left in between. Per the germline V gene, CDR1 is SGHRS and CDR2 is YFSETQ. The CDR3 region is CASSLGQDYSPLHF. The CDR3 DNA reads TGCGCCAGCAGCTTGGGACAGGACTATTCACCCCTCCACTTT.

V and J are TRBV29-1 and TRBJ2-7; 7 bases are a match to TRBD1. Germline assignment: CDR1 SQVTM and CDR2 ANQGSEA. The CDR3 has 15 residues. V was clipped by 4 bases and J by 3 bases; unmatched bases: 12. The CDR3 here is CSVVGWDSPNYEQYF. CDR3 DNA: TGCAGCGTTGTTGGCTGGGACAGTCCCAACTACGAGCAGTACTTC.

In this sample, this clonotype turned up a few times. The J gene is TRBJ2-1, the V gene TRBV7-8; D remains unclear. CDR3 length equals 15 residues. V shed 0 bases and J shed 3 bases, with 9 bases lying between them. In germline, CDR1 is SGHVS, CDR2 FQNEAQ. The CDR3 region is CASSLARDGYNEQFF. CDR3 bases: TGTGCCAGCAGCTTAGCCCGAGATGGCTACAATGAGCAGTTCTTC.

V gene TRBV24-1 combines with J gene TRBJ2-3, with D possibly matching TRBD1 (6 bases). Looked up from germline, CDR1 is KGHDR and CDR2 is SFDVKD. V lost 4 bases to trimming and J lost 2 bases, with 15 bases between them. The CDR3 is made up of 16 amino acids. CDR3 amino acids: CATSDPNRDYTDTQYF. CDR3 nucleotides: TGTGCCACCAGTGACCCTAACAGGGATTACACAGATACGCAGTATTTT.

This CDR3 is CASSPLRGNQPQHF. The CDR3 region has the DNA TGCGCCAGCAGCCCGTTGAGGGGGAATCAGCCCCAGCATTTT. J is TRBJ1-5 and V is TRBV4-1; maybe TRBD1 (6 bases). Per germline, CDR1 MGHRA and CDR2 YSYEKL. The CDR3 is made up of 14 amino acids. With 4 bases removed from V and 4 bases from J, the gap between germline ends came to 11 bases.

V usage is TRBV19 and J usage is TRBJ1-1, with TRBD1 identical over 8 bases. V lost 5 bases to trimming and J lost 3 bases; unmatched junction nucleotides: 8. Germline CDR1 and CDR2: LNHDA and SQIVND (reference sequence). This CDR3 has 15 amino acids. The CDR3 DNA reads TGTGCCAGTAGTTCTCGGACAGGGTCAGACACTGAAGCTTTCTTT. The encoded protein is CASSSRTGSDTEAFF.

This clonotype turned up a few times. The rearrangement links TRBV19 to TRBJ2-7; TRBD1 might be the D (6 bases). The CDR3 sequence is 15 residues long. Between the trimmed V and J ends, which lost 5 bases and 0 bases, there was a span of 14 bases. The V gene's germline CDR1 is LNHDA and CDR2 SQIVND (reference sequence). CDR3 nucleotide sequence: TGTGCCAGTAGTTCCGGCCAGGGGAGCTCCTACGAGCAGTACTTC. Translated: CASSSGQGSSYEQYF.

Only a few counts were recorded for this clonotype. This chain joins TRBV20-1 and TRBJ1-1, with a tentative D call TRBD1 (5 bases). This CDR3 contains 16 residues. Germline V CDR1 and CDR2: DFQATT, SNEGSKA (reference sequence). Trimming removed 3 bases at V and 3 bases at J, with 20 bases between. The CDR3 coding sequence is TGCAGTGCTAGGACAGCAGGCATCCCGGGTGACACTGAAGCTTTCTTT. Translation gives CSARTAGIPGDTEAFF.

This chain uses TRBV7-9 with TRBJ2-1; D might be TRBD1 or TRBD2, each matching 5 bases. The germline V and J ends were trimmed by 3 bases and 5 bases, with 14 bases remaining between them. Germline V gene sequence: CDR1 SEHNR, CDR2 FQNEAQ (reference sequence). The CDR3 has 15 amino acids. The CDR3 reads CASSFDSDRDNEQFF. CDR3 nucleotides: TGTGCCAGCAGCTTCGATAGCGACAGAGACAATGAGCAGTTCTTC.

This clonotype was found a few times. V gene TRBV10-3 combines with J gene TRBJ2-1; TRBD2 is a possible D gene (5 bases). Trimming stripped 2 bases from V and 1 base from J, with 12 bases between. This CDR3 region has 16 residues. Germline V gives CDR1 ENHRY, CDR2 SYGVKD. In DNA form, the CDR3 reads TGTGCCATCAGTGAGGGTGGGGAGAGTTCCTACAATGAGCAGTTCTTC. As protein: CAISEGGESSYNEQFF.

The chain is built from TRBV6-6 and TRBJ1-6, with 7 bases matching TRBD1. V shed 5 bases, J shed 10 bases, and the junction held 14 bases outside the gene matches. Germline V lookup: CDR1 MNHNY, CDR2 SVGAGI (reference sequence). The CDR3 sequence is 16 residues long. CDR3 region: CASSLTDRAGGSPLHF. The CDR3 nucleotides read TGTGCCAGCAGTCTGACCGACAGGGCTGGCGGATCACCCCTCCACTTT.

Many counts were recorded for this clonotype. The chain combines TRBV7-2 with TRBJ2-5, with TRBD2 matching over 11 bases. The CDR3 covers 17 residues. CDR1 SGHTA and CDR2 FQGNSA come from the germline V gene. Trimming at V came to 2 bases and at J to 5 bases, leaving 10 bases not matched to a gene. CDR3 region: CASSLLLAGDGRETQYF. CDR3 DNA sequence: TGTGCCAGCAGCTTACTACTAGCGGGAGACGGGCGGGAGACCCAGTACTTC.

The J gene is TRBJ2-1, the V gene TRBV5-1, with a tentative D call TRBD2 (6 bases). The CDR3 totals 18 residues. Trimming removed 0 bases from V and 7 bases from J, with 23 bases in between. CDR1 SGHRS and CDR2 YFSETQ come from the germline V gene. The CDR3 DNA sequence: TGCGCCAGCAGCTTGGTGGCGGGATGGTTTGTGTTATCGAATGAGCAGTTCTTC. It codes for CASSLVAGWFVLSNEQFF.

The gene calls are TRBV7-6 and TRBJ2-4; TRBD1 might be the D (5 bases). Between the trimmed V and J ends, which lost 4 bases and 5 bases, there was a span of 12 bases. Per germline, CDR1 SGHVS and CDR2 FNYEAQ. The CDR3 length is 14 residues. Here the CDR3 DNA reads TGTGCCAGCAGCTCCCTTAGGGGCGAAAACATTCAGTACTTC. Encoded protein: CASSSLRGENIQYF.

This chain connects TRBV24-1 to TRBJ1-4; D may be TRBD1 (5 bases). The ends were cut back, 4 bases at V and 8 bases at J, with 16 bases in the middle. The CDR3 spans 15 residues. Looked up from germline, CDR1 is KGHDR and CDR2 is SFDVKD. In DNA form, the CDR3 reads TGTGCCACCAGTGACCCCCGGGACCCCGACGAAAAACTGTTTTTT. Amino acids: CATSDPRDPDEKLFF.